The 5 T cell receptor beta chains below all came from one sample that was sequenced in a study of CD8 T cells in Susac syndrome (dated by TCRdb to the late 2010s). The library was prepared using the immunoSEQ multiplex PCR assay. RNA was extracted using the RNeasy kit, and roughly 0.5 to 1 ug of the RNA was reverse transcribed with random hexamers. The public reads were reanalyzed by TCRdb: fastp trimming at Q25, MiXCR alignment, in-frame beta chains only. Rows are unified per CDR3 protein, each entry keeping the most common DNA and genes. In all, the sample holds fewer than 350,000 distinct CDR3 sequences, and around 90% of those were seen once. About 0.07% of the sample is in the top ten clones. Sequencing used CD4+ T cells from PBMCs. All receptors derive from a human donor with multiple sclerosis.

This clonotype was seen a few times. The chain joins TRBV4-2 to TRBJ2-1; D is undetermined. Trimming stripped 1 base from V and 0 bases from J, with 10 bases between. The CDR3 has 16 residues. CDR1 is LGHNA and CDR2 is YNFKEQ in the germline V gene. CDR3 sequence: CASSQASRSSYNEQFF. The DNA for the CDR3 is TGTGCCAGCAGCCAAGCCTCACGGAGCTCCTACAATGAGCAGTTCTTC.

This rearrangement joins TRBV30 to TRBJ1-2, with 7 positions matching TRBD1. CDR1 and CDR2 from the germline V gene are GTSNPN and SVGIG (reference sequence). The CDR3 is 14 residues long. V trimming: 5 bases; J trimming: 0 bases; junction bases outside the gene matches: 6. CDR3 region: CAWLQGGTNYGYTF. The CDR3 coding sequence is TGTGCCTGGCTCCAGGGGGGGACTAACTATGGCTACACCTTC.

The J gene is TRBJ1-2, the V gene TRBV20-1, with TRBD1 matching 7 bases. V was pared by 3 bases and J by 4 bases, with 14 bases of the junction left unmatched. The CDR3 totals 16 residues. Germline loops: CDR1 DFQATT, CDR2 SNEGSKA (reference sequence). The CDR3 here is CSARADRPTISYGYTF. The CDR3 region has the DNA TGCAGTGCTAGGGCGGACAGGCCCACTATCTCCTATGGCTACACCTTC.

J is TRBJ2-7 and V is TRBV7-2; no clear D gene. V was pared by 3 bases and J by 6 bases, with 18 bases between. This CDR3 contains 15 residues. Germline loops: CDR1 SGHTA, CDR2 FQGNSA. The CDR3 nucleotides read TGTGCCAGCAGCTTCAGTACCTTTCCTCCAGTCGAGCAGTACTTC. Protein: CASSFSTFPPVEQYF.

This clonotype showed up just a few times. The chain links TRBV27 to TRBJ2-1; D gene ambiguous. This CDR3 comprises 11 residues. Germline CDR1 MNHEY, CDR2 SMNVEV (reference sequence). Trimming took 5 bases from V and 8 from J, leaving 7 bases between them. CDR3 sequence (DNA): TGTGCCAGCAGTCTGGGCGATGAGCAGTTCTTC. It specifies CASSLGDEQFF.